Each of the 17 T cell receptor beta chains below was sequenced from the same sample in a study of beta chain features in type 1 diabetes. cDNA synthesis used the whole RNA isolate, giving expressed TCRB sequences. Sequencing was performed with immunoSEQ multiplex PCR; in TCRdb, only in-frame clones are kept and a portion is missing. This table has under 350,000 clones, less than 30% appearing once. These receptors' antigens are unknown. Study-wide results and limits: Within each of all four CD4+ subsets, Type 1 diabetes patients had TCRB CDR3s that were moderately but significantly shorter.

Sequencing input: naive CD4+ T cells from blood. These receptors all stem from a woman younger than 45 with type 1 diabetes.

In its sample, this clone was seen a few times. CDR3: CAWARGPSTDTQYF. CDR3 coding DNA: TGTGCCTGGGCTAGGGGTCCAAGCACAGATACGCAGTATTTT. This rearrangement joins TRBV30 to TRBJ2-3; D may be TRBD1 (5 bases). The CDR3 extends over 14 amino acids. From germline, CDR1 is GTSNPN and CDR2 SVGIG (reference sequence). V lost 5 bases and J lost 0, with 12 bases in between.

The chain recombines TRBV14 with TRBJ1-2; TRBD1 aligns across 7 bases. J gave up 7 bases and V 0 bases, and 23 bases lay outside the gene matches. The CDR3 consists of 20 residues. Looked up from germline, CDR1 is SGHDN and CDR2 is FVKESK. The CDR3 is CASSQDMLETGHRLISGYTF. The CDR3 coding sequence is TGTGCCAGCAGCCAAGATATGCTGGAGACAGGGCACAGGCTAATCTCTGGCTACACCTTC.

The rearrangement uses TRBV28 and TRBJ2-7; 9 nucleotides align to TRBD2. V shed 6 bases, J shed 5 bases, and the junction held 14 bases outside the gene matches. The CDR3 is 16 amino acids. Germline CDR1 and CDR2: MDHEN and SYDVKM. The CDR3 bases are TGTGCCAGCAGCCTCGGGGTAGCGGGAGACTTTGACGAGCAGTACTTC. This codes for CASSLGVAGDFDEQYF.

This clone was seen a handful of times. The chain joins TRBV5-1 to TRBJ2-5; 8 bases match TRBD1. V was clipped by 0 bases and J by 2 bases; unmatched bases: 6. Per germline, CDR1 SGHRS and CDR2 YFSETQ. This CDR3 region has 16 residues. CDR3 region: CASSLAGGASQETQYF. The CDR3 bases are TGCGCCAGCAGCTTGGCAGGGGGCGCGTCACAAGAGACCCAGTACTTC.

This clone appeared once. The chain has TRBV12-5 and TRBJ2-1, with 9 nucleotides matching TRBD1. V lost 4 bases to trimming and J lost 1 base; unmatched junction nucleotides: 2. CDR1 is LGHNT, CDR2 FRNRAP, per germline. This CDR3 comprises 15 residues. The DNA for the CDR3 is TGTGCTAGTGGTTGGGGGACAGGGTCCTACAATGAGCAGTTCTTC. Its protein product is CASGWGTGSYNEQFF.

The rearrangement links TRBV5-1 to TRBJ2-2, with D unresolved. With 2 bases removed from V and 0 bases from J, the gap between germline ends came to 14 bases. Per the germline V gene, CDR1 is SGHRS and CDR2 is YFSETQ. This CDR3 is 17 amino acids long. This CDR3 is CASSFVTLTANTGELFF. The CDR3 region has the DNA TGCGCCAGCAGCTTCGTGACACTTACAGCGAACACCGGGGAGCTGTTTTTT.

This clone was recorded a few times. J is TRBJ2-7 and V is TRBV30; 11 bases map to TRBD1. From germline, CDR1 is GTSNPN and CDR2 SVGIG (reference sequence). The junction had 8 bases not matched to a gene; V was cut back by 1 base and J by 6 bases. The CDR3 extends over 15 amino acids. CDR3 residues: CAWSDDQDRGPEQYF. In DNA form, the CDR3 reads TGTGCCTGGAGTGATGATCAGGACAGGGGGCCCGAGCAGTACTTC.

V and J are TRBV6-5 and TRBJ2-1; 8 bases are a match to TRBD2. CDR3 length equals 15 residues. From germline, CDR1 is MNHEY and CDR2 SVGAGI. The ends lost 0 bases at V and 9 bases at J; junction bases unmatched: 7. CDR3 DNA: TGTGCCAGCAGTTACTCATCGGGAGGGCCTGGTGAGCAGTTCTTC. This codes for CASSYSSGGPGEQFF.

V is TRBV28 and J is TRBJ2-7; D perhaps matches TRBD1 (6 bases). Germline V CDR1 and CDR2: MDHEN, SYDVKM. This CDR3 comprises 15 residues. V lost 5 bases, J lost 2 bases, and 16 bases lay in between. The CDR3 reads CASSSLKGVTYEQYF. In DNA form, the CDR3 reads TGTGCCAGCAGTAGTTTGAAGGGGGTTACCTACGAGCAGTACTTC.

This clone was seen a handful of times. The chain combines TRBV6-6 with TRBJ1-1; D may be TRBD1 (6 bases). V lost 5 bases, J lost 4 bases, and 14 bases lay in between. The CDR3 spans 14 residues. Germline V lookup: CDR1 MNHNY, CDR2 SVGAGI (reference sequence). CDR3 sequence reads: CASSPSIQGTEAFF. As DNA, the CDR3 is TGTGCCAGCAGTCCCTCTATACAGGGCACTGAAGCTTTCTTT.

The table lists this clone with a few counts. The rearrangement joins TRBV29-1 to TRBJ1-1; TRBD1 agrees at 7 bases. The CDR3 is 13 amino acids. With 1 base clipped from V and 10 bases from J, the junction kept 9 bases outside the gene matches. The germline CDR1 and CDR2 sequences are SQVTM and ANQGSEA. CDR3 in amino acids: CSVEVSEQGRAFF. The CDR3 nucleotides read TGCAGCGTTGAAGTGTCCGAACAGGGGAGAGCTTTCTTT.

This clone was detected only a few times. This chain joins TRBV4-1 and TRBJ2-7; 8 nucleotides agree with TRBD2. Unmatched junction bases numbered 11, after V lost 3 bases and J lost 4 bases. The CDR3 loop spans 16 amino acids. Germline lookup yields CDR1 MGHRA and CDR2 YSYEKL. CDR3 amino acids: CASSQLPGLDTYEQYF. The CDR3 DNA follows: TGCGCCAGCAGCCAGCTGCCGGGACTAGACACATACGAGCAGTACTTC.

The chain links TRBV4-1 to TRBJ2-1; 8 nucleotides align to TRBD2. Germline loops: CDR1 MGHRA, CDR2 YSYEKL. V gave up 1 base and J gave up 4 bases; unmatched junction bases: 6. This CDR3 region has 16 residues. CDR3 amino acids: CASSQVAGGGYNEQFF. In DNA form, the CDR3 reads TGCGCCAGCAGCCAAGTCGCGGGGGGCGGTTACAATGAGCAGTTCTTC.

The chain couples TRBV29-1 to TRBJ2-5; D unresolved. The V gene's germline CDR1 is SQVTM and CDR2 ANQGSEA. The V gene lost 7 bases and the J gene lost 4 bases, with 7 bases spanning the gap. This CDR3 has 10 residues. DNA for the CDR3: TGCAGCGCCCTCTTAGAGACCCAGTACTTC. It codes for CSALLETQYF.

The chain links TRBV9 to TRBJ2-1, with D possibly TRBD1 on 7 matching bases. Germline lookup yields CDR1 SGDLS and CDR2 YYNGEE. The ends were cut back, 0 bases at V and 6 bases at J, with 16 bases in the middle. The CDR3 covers 16 residues. DNA of the CDR3: TGTGCCAGCAGCGTAGCTTCACCCCAGGGGGGCAATGAGCAGTTCTTC. Translating gives CASSVASPQGGNEQFF.

The rearrangement links TRBV25-1 to TRBJ2-3; 13 bases line up with TRBD2. V trimming: 8 bases; J trimming: 1 base; junction bases outside the gene matches: 6. CDR3 length: 16 residues. Germline V gives CDR1 MGHDK, CDR2 SYGVNS. The CDR3 sequence: CASGLAGVGGTDTQYF. The DNA for the CDR3 is TGTGCCAGCGGACTAGCGGGAGTGGGAGGCACAGATACGCAGTATTTT.

The chain has TRBV2 and TRBJ2-7; 9 bases align to TRBD1. Per germline, CDR1 SNHLY and CDR2 FYNNEI. CDR3 length: 12 residues. Germline trimming cut 6 bases from V and 3 bases from J; bases unmatched to any gene: 0. This chain's CDR3 is CASRDRGYEQYF. The CDR3 DNA is TGTGCCAGCAGGGACAGGGGCTACGAGCAGTACTTC.